What follows are 21 T cell receptor beta chains derived from one specimen sequenced in a study of blood T cells in healthy people across ages. Next came a second PCR, run for about 6 to 11 cycles, which used a sample-barcoded 5' primer along with a J-beta primer mix. TCRdb recomputed calls from the 5' RACE reads with MiXCR, one row per CDR3 protein. The sample lists approximately 690,000 distinct CDR3 sequences, around 41% seen once, with around 30% in the top ten. Sample: blood. These receptors all stem from a man older than 75 in good health.

This clonotype was detected many times. The CDR3 region is CSPAAGNYNEQFF. CDR3 nucleotides: TGCAGTCCGGCGGCGGGCAACTACAATGAGCAGTTCTTC. The V call is TRBV20-1, the J call TRBJ2-1; perhaps TRBD2 as D (5 bases). The CDR3 is 13 amino acids. Trimming pared 8 bases from V and 3 bases from J, leaving 14 bases between. Germline values: CDR1 DFQATT, CDR2 SNEGSKA (reference sequence).

The chain couples TRBV29-1 to TRBJ2-7; 7 bases are shared with TRBD1. Germline trimming cut 7 bases from V and 3 bases from J; bases unmatched to any gene: 6. The CDR3 runs 12 residues. Germline CDR1 and CDR2: SQVTM and ANQGSEA. In DNA, the CDR3 is TGCAGCGCACGACAGGGATTCTACGAGCAGTACTTC. Its protein is CSARQGFYEQYF.

The V and J genes are TRBV6-1 and TRBJ2-1; D is possibly TRBD2 (5 bases). V was trimmed by 4 bases and J by 6 bases, leaving 16 bases between them. CDR1 and CDR2 (germline): MNHNS, SASEGT. The length of the CDR3 is 15 residues. In DNA form, the CDR3 reads TGTGCCAGCAGTGGTAGGTCCCCTGCGGGCAATGAGCAGTTCTTC. Protein sequence: CASSGRSPAGNEQFF.

The V and J genes are TRBV4-1 and TRBJ2-1; 7 bases map to TRBD2. V lost 0 bases to trimming and J lost 4 bases; unmatched junction nucleotides: 9. Germline lookup yields CDR1 MGHRA and CDR2 YSYEKL. The CDR3 loop spans 17 amino acids. CDR3 DNA: TGCGCCAGCAGCCAAGATTGGGGAGGGGCCCGTTACAATGAGCAGTTCTTC. Its translation is CASSQDWGGARYNEQFF.

This clonotype was picked up a small number of times. The gene calls are TRBV5-1 and TRBJ1-2; tentatively, D is TRBD1 (5 bases). Germline V gene data show CDR1 as SGHRS and CDR2 as YFSETQ. The CDR3 consists of 15 residues. V shed 0 bases and J shed 0 bases, with 9 bases lying between them. CDR3 protein: CASSLAAGANYGYTF. The CDR3 DNA reads as TGCGCCAGCAGCTTGGCCGCGGGGGCTAACTATGGCTACACCTTC. The full variable domain, rest sourced from reference TRBV5-1 and TRBJ1-2, is KAGVTQTPRYLIKTRGQQVTLSCSPISGHRSVSWYQQTPGQGLQFLFEYFSETQRNKGNFPGRFSGRQFSNSRSEMNVSTLELGDSALYLCASSLAAGANYGYTFGSGTRLTVV.

This clonotype was picked up a small number of times. V usage is TRBV12-3 or TRBV12-4 and J usage is TRBJ2-7; D perhaps matches TRBD2 (5 bases). The CDR3 runs to 12 residues. V was clipped by 5 bases and J by 5 bases, with 10 bases between them. The CDR3 DNA reads as TGTGCCAGCAGTCGGGATGGTAACGAGCAGTACTTC. Protein sequence: CASSRDGNEQYF.

Remarks on this clonotype: A much larger clonotype is one base distant, so this may be a read error. The chain has TRBV10-3 and TRBJ2-7; D is possibly TRBD1 or TRBD2 (5 bases each). The end of the DNA aligns better with TRBJ2-4, so the J call may be wrong. Germline assignment: CDR1 ENHRY and CDR2 SYGVKD. The CDR3 contains 13 residues. CDR3 loop: CAFRDEGKNIQYF. The DNA for the CDR3 is TGTGCCTTCAGGGACGAGGGCAAAAACATTCAGTACTTC.

The rearrangement uses TRBV7-9 and TRBJ2-7; the match to TRBD2 covers 12 bases. With V trimmed by 5 bases and J by 6 bases, 8 bases remained unmatched. Germline CDR1 is SEHNR and CDR2 is FQNEAQ (reference sequence). This CDR3 contains 15 residues. CDR3: CASSGTSGGLLEQYF. Written as DNA, the CDR3 is TGTGCCAGCAGCGGAACTAGCGGGGGGCTCCTCGAGCAGTACTTC.

This chain joins TRBV20-1 and TRBJ2-1; no reliable D call. V lost 4 bases and J 4 bases, leaving 20 bases between the germline ends. Germline CDR1 DFQATT, CDR2 SNEGSKA (reference sequence). The length of the CDR3 is 16 residues. The CDR3, as DNA: TGCAGTGCTAATAATTCGCCCCGGGTTCTTTACAATGAGCAGTTCTTC. Translated: CSANNSPRVLYNEQFF.

CDR3 residues: CASSRQGPNPNTGELFF. The DNA for the CDR3 is TGTGCCAGCAGTCGACAAGGACCCAACCCGAACACCGGGGAGCTGTTTTTT. The rearrangement joins TRBV2 to TRBJ2-2; D uncertain. CDR3 size: 17 residues. CDR1 is SNHLY, CDR2 FYNNEI, per germline. The V end lost 5 bases, the J end lost 0 bases, and 16 bases lay between the germline ends.

V is TRBV28 and J is TRBJ1-4; D remains unclear. CDR1 is MDHEN and CDR2 is SYDVKM in the germline V gene. The V and J ends lost 3 bases and 3 bases respectively, with 11 bases between them. CDR3 size: 15 residues. CDR3 region: CASSLEGGSNEKLFF. For the CDR3, the DNA is TGTGCCAGCAGTTTGGAAGGCGGATCTAATGAAAAACTGTTTTTT.

This clonotype was recorded at least ten times. V usage is TRBV6-6 and J usage is TRBJ2-4; 8 bases are a match to TRBD1. Trimming at V came to 5 bases and at J to 3 bases, leaving 3 bases not matched to a gene. The CDR3 runs to 14 residues. Germline loops: CDR1 MNHNY, CDR2 SVGAGI (reference sequence). The CDR3 sequence is CASSDRGGKNIQYF. The CDR3 nucleotides read TGTGCCAGCAGTGACAGGGGAGGCAAAAACATTCAGTACTTC.

This clonotype has a count of ten or more. This rearrangement joins TRBV21-1 to TRBJ1-2. TRBV21-1 constitutes a pseudogene. The CDR3 is 15 residues long. The CDR3, as DNA: TGTGCCAGCAGCAATAGGAAGAGTCCTAACTATGGCTACACCTTC. Encoded protein: CASSNRKSPNYGYTF.

The table lists this clonotype with a few counts. The chain couples TRBV12-3 or TRBV12-4 to TRBJ1-2; 7 nucleotides align to TRBD1. CDR3 length: 15 residues. Trimming at V came to 6 bases and at J to 7 bases, leaving 14 bases not matched to a gene. As DNA, the CDR3 is TGTGCCAGCAGGACCACGGGACAGAAAACCGGTGGCTACACCTTC. Translated, it gives CASRTTGQKTGGYTF.

This chain connects TRBV11-2 to TRBJ2-7; tentatively, D is TRBD1 or TRBD2 (5 bases each). From germline, CDR1 is SGHAT and CDR2 FQNNGV. With 0 bases removed from V and 2 bases from J, the gap between germline ends came to 11 bases. The length of the CDR3 is 15 residues. The CDR3 DNA reads TGTGCCAGCAGCTTAGAAGGGACGGAGACCTACGAGCAGTACTTC. As protein: CASSLEGTETYEQYF.

The CDR3 DNA reads as TGTGCCTGGAGTAGGGGAGGCGCTGGGGCCAACGTCCTGACTTTC. Translated, it gives CAWSRGGAGANVLTF. This sequence joins TRBV30 and TRBJ2-6; maybe TRBD2 (6 bases). CDR3 length: 15 amino acids. V lost 2 bases and J lost 2, with 10 bases in between. In germline, CDR1 is GTSNPN, CDR2 SVGIG (reference sequence).

The chain carries TRBV7-2 and TRBJ2-1; D might be TRBD2 (7 bases). This CDR3 has 16 amino acids. V was cut by 5 bases and J by 6 bases, with 20 bases left in between. The germline V gene has CDR1 SGHTA and CDR2 FQGNSA. DNA of the CDR3: TGTGCCAGCAGCAAACAGGGTACGGCGGGAGTCAATGAGCAGTTCTTC. The encoded protein is CASSKQGTAGVNEQFF.

This chain uses TRBV9 with TRBJ1-5, with a weak D call TRBD1 (6 bases). V was cut by 0 bases and J by 3 bases, with 10 bases left in between. Germline V gives CDR1 SGDLS, CDR2 YYNGEE. This CDR3 has 15 amino acids. CDR3 sequence: CASSVGDRLNQPQHF. CDR3 DNA: TGTGCCAGCAGCGTAGGTGACAGGCTCAATCAGCCCCAGCATTTT.

This clonotype has only a few counts. The V call is TRBV6-5, the J call TRBJ1-5; possibly TRBD1 for D (6 bases). V was cut by 2 bases and J by 3 bases, with 8 bases left in between. The CDR3 is 14 amino acids. The germline V gene encodes CDR1 MNHEY and CDR2 SVGAGI. The CDR3 spells CASSYRGPNQPQHF. CDR3 nucleotide sequence: TGTGCCAGCAGTTACCGGGGGCCCAATCAGCCCCAGCATTTT.

The chain has TRBV6-2 or TRBV6-3 and TRBJ2-1; 7 positions agree with TRBD2. V was clipped by 7 bases and J by 5 bases; unmatched bases: 17. CDR1 is MNHEY and CDR2 is SVGEGT in the germline V gene. This CDR3 comprises 17 residues. CDR3: CASNQPFSGTENNEQFF. DNA for the CDR3: TGTGCCAGCAACCAACCCTTCAGCGGGACGGAAAACAATGAGCAGTTCTTC.

The V call is TRBV9, the J call TRBJ2-2, with TRBD1 matching over 8 bases. Germline V gene sequence: CDR1 SGDLS, CDR2 YYNGEE. CDR3 length: 16 residues. V lost 3 bases to trimming and J lost 1 base; unmatched junction nucleotides: 5. CDR3 DNA: TGTGCCAGCAGCGCCCCTGGACAGGGGAACACCGGGGAGCTGTTTTTT. Amino acids: CASSAPGQGNTGELFF.